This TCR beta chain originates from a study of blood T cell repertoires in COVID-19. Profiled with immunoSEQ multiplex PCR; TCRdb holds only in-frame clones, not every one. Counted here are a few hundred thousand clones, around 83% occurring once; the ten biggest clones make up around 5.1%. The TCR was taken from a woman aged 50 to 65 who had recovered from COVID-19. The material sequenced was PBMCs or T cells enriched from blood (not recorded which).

CDR3 nucleotides: TGTGCCAGCAGCCTACACAGGGGAAGTAGCTATGAAGCTTTCTTT. Protein product: CASSLHRGSSYEAFF. V and J are TRBV7-3 and TRBJ1-1; 7 bases agree with TRBD1. Germline V gene lookup returns CDR1 SGHTA and CDR2 FQGTGA. V shed 5 bases and J 7 bases; nucleotides not matched to a gene: 13. This CDR3 is 15 amino acids long.